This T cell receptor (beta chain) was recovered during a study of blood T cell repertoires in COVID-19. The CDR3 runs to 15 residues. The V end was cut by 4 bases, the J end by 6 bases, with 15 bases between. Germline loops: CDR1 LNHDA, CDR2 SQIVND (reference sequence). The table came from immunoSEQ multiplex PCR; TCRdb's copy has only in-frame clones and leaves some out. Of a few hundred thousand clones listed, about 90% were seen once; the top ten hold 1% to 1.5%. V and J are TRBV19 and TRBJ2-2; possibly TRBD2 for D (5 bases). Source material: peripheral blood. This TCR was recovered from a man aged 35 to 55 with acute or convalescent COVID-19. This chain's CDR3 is CASSTPRTGAGELFF. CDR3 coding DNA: TGTGCCAGTAGTACTCCCAGGACTGGGGCCGGGGAGCTGTTTTTT.